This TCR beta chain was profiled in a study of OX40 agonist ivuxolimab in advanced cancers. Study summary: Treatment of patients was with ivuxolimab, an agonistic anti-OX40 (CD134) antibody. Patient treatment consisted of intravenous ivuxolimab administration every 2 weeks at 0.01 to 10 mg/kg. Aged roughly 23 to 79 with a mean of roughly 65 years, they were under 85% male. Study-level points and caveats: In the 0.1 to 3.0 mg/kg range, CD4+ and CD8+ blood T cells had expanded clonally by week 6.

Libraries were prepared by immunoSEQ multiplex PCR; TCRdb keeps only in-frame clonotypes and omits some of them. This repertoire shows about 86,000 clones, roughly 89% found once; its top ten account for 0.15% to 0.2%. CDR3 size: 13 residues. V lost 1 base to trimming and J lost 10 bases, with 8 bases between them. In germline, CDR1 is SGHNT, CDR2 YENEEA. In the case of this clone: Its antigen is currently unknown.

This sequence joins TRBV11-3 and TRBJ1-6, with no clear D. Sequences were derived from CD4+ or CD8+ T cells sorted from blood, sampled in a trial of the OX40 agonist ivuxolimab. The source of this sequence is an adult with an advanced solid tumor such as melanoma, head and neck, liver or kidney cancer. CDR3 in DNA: TGTGCCAGCAGCTTAGTGGAGGGATCACCCCTCCACTTT. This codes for CASSLVEGSPLHF. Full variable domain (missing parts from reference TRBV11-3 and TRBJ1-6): EAGVVQSPRYKIIEKKQPVAFWCNPISGHNTLYWYLQNLGQGPELLIRYENEEAVDDSQLPKDRFSAERLKGVDSTLKIQPAELGDSAVYLCASSLVEGSPLHFGNGTRLTVT.